This T cell receptor beta chain was sequenced during a study of Ad26.COV2.S vaccination and SARS-CoV-2 variants. Study-level background: Donor was one of the participants in the Ad26.COV2.S arm of the COV1001 trial.

This clone was counted between two and nine times. Regarding treatment: roughly 19 received Ad26.COV2.S at low or high dose, single or two shots; roughly five received placebo; per-sample allocation not given. Sampling occurred on day 63 after the first vaccine or placebo injection. Trimming took 1 base from V and 10 from J, leaving 14 bases between them. This CDR3 spans 15 amino acids. CDR1 and CDR2 from the germline V gene are LGHDT and YNNKEL (reference sequence). Method: immunoSEQ multiplex PCR; TCRdb's copy keeps in-frame clones and lacks some. The table shows 300,000 to 400,000 clones, with 85% occurring only once.

The starting material was peripheral blood, obtained in a trial of Ad26.COV2.S vaccine versus placebo. The J gene is TRBJ1-6, the V gene TRBV3-1 (or the pseudogene TRBV3-2); possibly TRBD1 for D (5 bases). The sequence was collected from a person aged 18-60 years who received the Ad26.COV2.S COVID-19 vaccine or a placebo. The DNA for the CDR3 is TGTGCCAGCAGCCAAGGATCAGGGTCGGGGTCACCCCTCCACTTT. It encodes CASSQGSGSGSPLHF.